This TCR beta chain was profiled in a study of beta chain features in type 1 diabetes. Study-wide findings and caveats: Moderate but significant shortening of TCRB CDR3s was recorded in all four CD4+ subsets from Type 1 diabetes patients.

Germline V gene lookup returns CDR1 SEHNR and CDR2 FQNEAQ (reference sequence). V lost 8 bases, J lost 5 bases, and 10 bases stayed unmatched. The CDR3 totals 14 residues. This clone was counted between two and nine times. Its antigen remains unidentified. The study reverse transcribed the entire isolated RNA, so it sequenced expressed TCRB transcripts. The protocol was immunoSEQ multiplex PCR, while the TCRdb copy is restricted to in-frame clones and leaves out a portion. The sample shows around 340,000 clones, 9.3% of them seen only once. Material for sequencing was central memory CD4+ T cells from blood. The chain is built from TRBV7-9 and TRBJ2-5, with 8 bases fitting TRBD1. The sequence was collected from a man under 40 with type 1 diabetes. The chain's CDR3 is CASGLGQGGETQYF. The CDR3 nucleotides read TGTGCCAGCGGCCTTGGACAGGGCGGGGAGACCCAGTACTTC.